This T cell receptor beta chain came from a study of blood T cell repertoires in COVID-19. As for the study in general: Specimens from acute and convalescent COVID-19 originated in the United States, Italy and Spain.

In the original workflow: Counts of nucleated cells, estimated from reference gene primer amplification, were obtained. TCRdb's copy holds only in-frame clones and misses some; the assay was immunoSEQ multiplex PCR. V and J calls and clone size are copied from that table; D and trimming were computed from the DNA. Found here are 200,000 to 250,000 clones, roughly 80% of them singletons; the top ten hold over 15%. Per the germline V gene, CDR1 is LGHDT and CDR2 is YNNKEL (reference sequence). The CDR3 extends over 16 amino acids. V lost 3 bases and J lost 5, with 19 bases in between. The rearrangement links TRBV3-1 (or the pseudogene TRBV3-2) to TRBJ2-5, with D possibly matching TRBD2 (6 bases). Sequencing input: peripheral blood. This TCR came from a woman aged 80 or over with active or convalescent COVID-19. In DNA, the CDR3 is TGTGCCAGCAGCCAGAACTTAGGAGGGGTATGGGAGACCCAGTACTTC. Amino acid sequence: CASSQNLGGVWETQYF.